This is a list of T cell receptor beta chains from one sample in a study of shared clonotypes between healthy human individuals. Clones were read by immunoSEQ multiplex PCR, and TCRdb kept only the in-frame ones, dropping some. Among about 2 million clones listed, approximately 95% were seen once. Input material: naive CD4+ T cells sorted from blood. These receptors all come from a young man in good health. CDR3s include the opening cysteine and the closing phenylalanine or tryptophan. Some rows mark clone size as missing; the rest say once, few, many or name a class of expanded clone.

clone_size j_call v_call cdr3_aa
- TRBJ2-7 TRBV5-1 CASSPRDSGGEQYF
once TRBJ1-1 TRBV4-1 CASSDQTGGNTEAFF
- TRBJ2-6 TRBV5-1 CASSLERTGFSGANVLTF
- TRBJ2-1 TRBV7-2 CASSPRPDNEQFF
- TRBJ2-7 TRBV6-6 CASSISGGAGEQYF
- TRBJ1-1 TRBV18 CASSPPVAVSRKNTEAFF
- TRBJ2-7 TRBV29-1 CSVAQGGYSYEQYF
few TRBJ1-6 TRBV28 CASSLRGRGSPLHF
- TRBJ2-7 TRBV11-2 CASSPGGWYEQYF
- TRBJ2-5 TRBV30 CAWGPGLAVGAQYF
- TRBJ2-5 TRBV18 CASSPEQGGQETQYF
- TRBJ2-2 TRBV7-8 CASSLDRVGTGELFF